Sequencing of this T cell receptor beta chain was carried out in a study of CD8 T cells in Susac syndrome. Study as a whole: Within the sequenced Susac syndrome patient group, over five exhibited active disease and under 10 were in remission.

Reverse transcription of roughly 0.45 to 1 ug RNA was performed with random hexamers. The TCR beta CDR3 was amplified by immunoSEQ multiplex PCR across 54 Vbeta, 13 Jbeta. TCRdb processed the immunoSEQ multiplex PCR reads anew with MiXCR; each CDR3 protein has one entry. This sample has approximately 150,000 distinct CDR3 sequences, with approximately 94% found just once. The length of the CDR3 is 15 residues. V shed 3 bases and J 2 bases; nucleotides not matched to a gene: 3. The chain uses TRBV12-3 or TRBV12-4 and TRBJ2-7; 11 nucleotides line up with TRBD2. The sequencing sample was made of CD4+ T cells from PBMCs. The source is a human donor with Susac syndrome. The DNA of the CDR3 is TGTGCCAGCAGTTTTCTAGCGGGAGGACCCTACGAGCAGTACTTC. Protein sequence: CASSFLAGGPYEQYF.